This T cell receptor (beta chain) was sequenced for a study of Graves' ophthalmopathy and Graves' hyperthyroidism. Overall study results and limits: The authors also found most expanded thyroid clonotypes above 0.001 frequency in blood.

PBMCs came from less than 12 ml of fresh peripheral blood. This clonotype was recorded at least ten times. The target antigen is unknown. CDR1 SQVTM and CDR2 ANQGSEA come from the germline V gene. CDR3 size: 13 residues. The trim removed 7 bases at V and 6 bases at J, leaving 11 bases unmatched. Amplification targeted the TCR beta CDR3 regions, with RNA transcripts as the source material. Following a first-round RT-PCR that used HTBI primers, a second-round multiplex PCR was carried out. MiXCR, applied by TCRdb to the multiplex PCR reads, yields one record per CDR3 protein. The data contain 350,000 to 450,000 distinct CDR3 sequences, 15% to 20% of them singletons.

The chain has TRBV29-1 and TRBJ2-7; 8 bases align to TRBD2. The clonotype comes from a woman aged 18-29 years with Graves' ophthalmopathy. Material: peripheral blood. The DNA of the CDR3 is TGCAGCGCAAAATCCAGCGGGAGCCCCGAGCAGTACTTC. Its translation: CSAKSSGSPEQYF.